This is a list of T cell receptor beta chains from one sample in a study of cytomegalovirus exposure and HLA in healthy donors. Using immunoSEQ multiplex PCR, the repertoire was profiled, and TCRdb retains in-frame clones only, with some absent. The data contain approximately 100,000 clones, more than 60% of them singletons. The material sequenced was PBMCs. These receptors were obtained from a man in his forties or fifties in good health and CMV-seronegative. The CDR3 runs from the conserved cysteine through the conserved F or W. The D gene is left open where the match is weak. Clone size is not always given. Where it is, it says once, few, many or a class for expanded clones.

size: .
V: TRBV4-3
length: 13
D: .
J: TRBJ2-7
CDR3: CASSQGSGYEQYF
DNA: TGCGCCAGCAGCCAAGGGTCCGGTTACGAGCAGTACTTC

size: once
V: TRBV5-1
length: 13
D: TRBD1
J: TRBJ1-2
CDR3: CASSPGTEYGYTF
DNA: TGCGCCAGCAGCCCAGGGACAGAGTATGGCTACACCTTC

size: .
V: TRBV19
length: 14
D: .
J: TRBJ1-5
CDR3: CASSIGQFNQPQHF
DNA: TGTGCCAGTAGTATCGGACAGTTCAATCAGCCCCAGCATTTT

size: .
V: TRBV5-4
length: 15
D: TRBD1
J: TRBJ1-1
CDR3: CASSLTGQGYTEAFF
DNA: TGTGCCAGCAGCTTGACTGGACAGGGGTACACTGAAGCTTTCTTT

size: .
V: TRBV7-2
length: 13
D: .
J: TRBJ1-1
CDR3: CASSSTVNTEAFF
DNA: TGTGCCAGCAGCTCAACAGTTAACACTGAAGCTTTCTTT

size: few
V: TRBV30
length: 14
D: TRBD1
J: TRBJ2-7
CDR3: CAWSSGQGTSEQYF
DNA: TGTGCCTGGAGTTCCGGACAGGGAACCTCCGAGCAGTACTTC

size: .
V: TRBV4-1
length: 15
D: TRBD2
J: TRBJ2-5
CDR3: CASSRSLADQETQYF
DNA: TGCGCCAGCAGCCGCTCTCTAGCGGATCAAGAGACCCAGTACTTC

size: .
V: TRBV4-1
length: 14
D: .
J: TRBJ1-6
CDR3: CASSKTPYNSPLHF
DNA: TGCGCCAGCAGCAAGACTCCCTATAATTCACCCCTCCACTTT

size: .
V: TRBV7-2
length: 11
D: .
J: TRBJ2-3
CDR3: CASSSRDTQYF
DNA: TGTGCCAGCAGCTCCAGAGATACGCAGTATTTT

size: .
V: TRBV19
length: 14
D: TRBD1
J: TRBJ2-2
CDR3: CASKGRQGAGELFF
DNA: TGTGCCAGTAAAGGGCGACAGGGGGCCGGGGAGCTGTTTTTT

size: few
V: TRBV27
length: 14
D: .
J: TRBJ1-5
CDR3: CASNPPQGSQPQHF
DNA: TGTGCCAGCAACCCCCCGCAGGGAAGTCAGCCCCAGCATTTT

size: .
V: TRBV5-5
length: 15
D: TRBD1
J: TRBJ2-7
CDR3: CASSPPGTGAYEQYF
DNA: TGTGCCAGCAGCCCACCGGGGACAGGCGCTTACGAGCAGTACTTC

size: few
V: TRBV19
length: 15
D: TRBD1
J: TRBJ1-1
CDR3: CASSIPDRVITEAFF
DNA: TGTGCCAGTAGTATCCCGGACAGGGTGATCACTGAAGCTTTCTTT

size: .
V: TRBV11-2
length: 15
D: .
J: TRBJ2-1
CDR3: CASSLGRAENNEQFF
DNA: TGTGCCAGCAGCTTAGGGCGGGCGGAAAACAATGAGCAGTTCTTC

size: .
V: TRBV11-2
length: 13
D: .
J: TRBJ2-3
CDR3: CASSFSGTDTQYF
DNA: TGTGCCAGCAGCTTTAGCGGAACAGATACGCAGTATTTT

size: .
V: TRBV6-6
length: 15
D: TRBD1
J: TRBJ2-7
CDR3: CASSYSDRVYYEQYF
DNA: TGTGCCAGCAGTTACTCCGACAGGGTATACTACGAGCAGTACTTC

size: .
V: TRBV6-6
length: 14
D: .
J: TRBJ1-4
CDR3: CASGTQTANEKLFF
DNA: TGTGCCAGCGGGACACAGACGGCTAATGAAAAACTGTTTTTT

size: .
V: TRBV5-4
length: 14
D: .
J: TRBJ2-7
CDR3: CASSLGLRPDEQYF
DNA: TGTGCCAGCAGCTTAGGACTGAGGCCGGACGAGCAGTACTTC

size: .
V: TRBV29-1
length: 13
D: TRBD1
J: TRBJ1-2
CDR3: CSVVTGGDYGYTF
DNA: TGCAGCGTGGTGACAGGGGGCGACTATGGCTACACCTTC

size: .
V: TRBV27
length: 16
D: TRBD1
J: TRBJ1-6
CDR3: CASSSEGQGAASPLHF
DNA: TGTGCCAGCAGTTCTGAGGGACAGGGGGCCGCTTCACCCCTCCACTTT

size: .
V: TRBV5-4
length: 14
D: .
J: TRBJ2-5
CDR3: CASSLAGVEATQYF
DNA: TGTGCCAGCAGCTTGGCCGGGGTTGAGGCGACCCAGTACTTC

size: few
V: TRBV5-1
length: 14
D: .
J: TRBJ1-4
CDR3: CASSFAGMREKLFF
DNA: TGCGCCAGCAGCTTTGCAGGGATGAGGGAAAAACTGTTTTTT

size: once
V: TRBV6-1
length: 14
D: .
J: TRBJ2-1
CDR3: CASRISPPRVEQFF
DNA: TGTGCCAGCAGGATCTCTCCCCCGAGGGTTGAGCAGTTCTTC

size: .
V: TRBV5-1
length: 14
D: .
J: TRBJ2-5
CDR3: CASRTATASETQYF
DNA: TGCGCCAGCAGAACCGCTACAGCTTCGGAGACCCAGTACTTC

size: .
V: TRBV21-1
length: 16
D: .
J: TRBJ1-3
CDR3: CASSNGPTNSGNTIYF
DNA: TGTGCCAGCAGCAATGGGCCAACGAACTCTGGAAACACCATATATTTT

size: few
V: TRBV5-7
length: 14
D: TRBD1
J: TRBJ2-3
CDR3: CAMPGQGSTDTQYF
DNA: TGTGCCATGCCGGGACAGGGTTCCACAGATACGCAGTATTTT

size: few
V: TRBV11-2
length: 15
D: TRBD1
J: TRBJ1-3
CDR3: CASSLSTGSGNTIYF
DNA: TGTGCCAGCAGCTTATCGACAGGGTCGGGAAACACCATATATTTT

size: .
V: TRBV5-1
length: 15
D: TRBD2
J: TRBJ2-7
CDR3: CASSLLSSGSYEQYF
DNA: TGCGCCAGCAGCTTGCTGTCTAGCGGGAGCTACGAGCAGTACTTC

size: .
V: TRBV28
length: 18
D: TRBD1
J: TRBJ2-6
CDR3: CASSLLGQTNSGANVLTF
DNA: TGTGCCAGCAGTTTATTGGGACAGACGAACTCTGGGGCCAACGTCCTGACTTTC

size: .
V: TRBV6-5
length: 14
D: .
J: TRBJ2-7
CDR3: CASSPAGTFHEQYF
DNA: TGTGCCAGCAGTCCCGCCGGGACTTTCCACGAGCAGTACTTC

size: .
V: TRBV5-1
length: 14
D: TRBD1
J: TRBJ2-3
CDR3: CASSPGQDTDTQYF
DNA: TGCGCCAGCAGCCCGGGACAGGACACAGATACGCAGTATTTT

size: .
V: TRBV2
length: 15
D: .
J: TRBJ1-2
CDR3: CASSEAPKGLNGYTF
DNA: TGTGCCAGCAGTGAAGCGCCCAAGGGGCTAAATGGCTACACCTTC